The table lists the clone carrying this T cell receptor beta chain with a few counts. The data derive from a study of response to subunit inactivated influenza vaccine. Trimming removed 3 bases at V and 8 bases at J, with 13 bases between. Germline V gene data show CDR1 as SQVTM and CDR2 as ANQGSEA. The CDR3 consists of 12 residues. One entry per CDR3 protein results from TCRdb running MiXCR on the RT-PCR reads. The table records 800,000 or so distinct CDR3 sequences, approximately 21% of them present only once. The input for sequencing was PBMCs from blood, taken around 5 days after vaccination. The V gene is TRBV29-1, the J gene TRBJ1-2; D unclear. The receptor was derived from a man between 50 and 59 years old who received an inactivated influenza vaccine. The CDR3 bases are TGCAGCGTTGATTCACGGCTGGGCGGCTACACCTTC. This translates into CSVDSRLGGYTF.